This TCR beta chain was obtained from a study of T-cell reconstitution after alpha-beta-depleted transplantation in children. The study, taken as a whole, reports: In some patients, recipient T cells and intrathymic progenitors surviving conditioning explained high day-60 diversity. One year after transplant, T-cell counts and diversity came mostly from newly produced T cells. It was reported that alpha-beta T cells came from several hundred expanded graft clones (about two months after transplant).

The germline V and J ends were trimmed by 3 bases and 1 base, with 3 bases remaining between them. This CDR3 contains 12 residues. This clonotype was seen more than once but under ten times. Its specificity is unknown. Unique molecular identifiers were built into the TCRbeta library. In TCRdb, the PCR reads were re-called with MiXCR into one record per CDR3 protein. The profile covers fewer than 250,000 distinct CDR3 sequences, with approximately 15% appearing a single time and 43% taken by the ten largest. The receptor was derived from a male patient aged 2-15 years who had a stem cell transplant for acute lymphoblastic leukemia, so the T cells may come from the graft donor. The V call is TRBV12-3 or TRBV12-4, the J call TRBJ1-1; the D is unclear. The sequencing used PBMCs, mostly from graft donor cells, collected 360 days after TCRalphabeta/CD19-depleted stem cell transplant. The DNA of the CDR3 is TGTGCCAGCAGTTTTACGAACACTGAAGCTTTCTTT. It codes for CASSFTNTEAFF.